These 15 T cell receptor beta chains originate from one sample sequenced in a study of metastatic and nonmetastatic thyroid tumors. TCRdb reanalyzed the PCR reads with MiXCR. The data contain tens of thousands of clones, less than 30% of them singletons. None of the patients had undergone any treatment ahead of thyroid surgery. The sequenced sample consisted of blood. These receptors were obtained from a male donor with papillary thyroid cancer or a benign thyroid nodule (not recorded which). Some clones in this sample may be carry-over from other donors' samples.

The rearrangement joins TRBV6-1 to TRBJ1-1; D ambiguous. This CDR3 has 14 residues. Trimming removed 5 bases from V and 1 base from J, with 11 bases in between. Germline CDR1 reads MNHNS; CDR2 reads SASEGT. In DNA form, the CDR3 reads TGTGCCAGCAGTATAATGTCAGAGAACACTGAAGCTTTCTTT. It specifies CASSIMSENTEAFF.

This clone occurred a few times. The J gene is TRBJ2-3, the V gene TRBV6-4; 7 bases fit TRBD2. V lost 2 bases to trimming and J lost 2 bases; unmatched junction nucleotides: 4. This CDR3 spans 15 amino acids. Germline CDR1 MRHNA, CDR2 SNTAGT. CDR3 amino acids: CASSDQAGTTDTQYF. The CDR3 region has the DNA TGTGCCAGCAGTGACCAAGCGGGGACCACAGATACGCAGTATTTT.

This clone was seen a handful of times. At one of its ends the junction is not consistent with the germline gene, which may arise from a read error. The CDR3 sequence is CVSSEEAGVPDEQCF. The CDR3, as DNA: TGTGTCAGCAGTGAGGAGGCGGGAGTGCCCGACGAGCAGTGCTTC. The V gene is TRBV6-1, the J gene TRBJ2-7; TRBD2 agrees at 7 bases. Germline V gene lookup returns CDR1 MNHNS and CDR2 SASEGT. The CDR3 is made up of 15 amino acids.

The rearrangement joins TRBV20-1 to TRBJ2-7; D might be TRBD1 (5 bases). Germline V gene data show CDR1 as DFQATT and CDR2 as SNEGSKA (reference sequence). The CDR3 is 12 residues long. V lost 7 bases and J lost 1, with 11 bases in between. CDR3 amino acids: CSVTTDSYEQYF. CDR3 DNA: TGCAGTGTTACGACAGATTCCTACGAGCAGTACTTC.

This clone was detected ten times or more. The J gene is TRBJ2-2, the V gene TRBV19; 7 nucleotides line up with TRBD1. J was trimmed by 4 bases and V by 6 bases; bases with no gene match: 5. Germline assignment: CDR1 LNHDA and CDR2 SQIVND (reference sequence). This CDR3 has 14 amino acids. CDR3 loop: CASRPGTATGELFF. The CDR3, as DNA: TGTGCCAGTAGGCCCGGGACAGCCACCGGGGAGCTGTTTTTT.

The chain recombines TRBV3-1 with TRBJ1-3, with no clear D. CDR3 size: 13 residues. V was trimmed by 4 bases and J by 5 bases, leaving 9 bases between them. CDR1 is LGHDT and CDR2 is YNNKEL in the germline V gene (reference sequence). CDR3 in amino acids: CASSLQERNTIYF. Here the CDR3 DNA reads TGTGCCAGCAGCCTGCAGGAACGAAACACCATATATTTT.

The chain carries TRBV7-9 and TRBJ2-7; 11 nucleotides line up with TRBD2. The CDR3 consists of 15 residues. Germline trimming cut 1 base from V and 3 bases from J; bases unmatched to any gene: 2. Germline assignment: CDR1 SEHNR and CDR2 FQNEAQ (reference sequence). This CDR3 is CASSLVGTSGYEQYF. In nucleotides, the CDR3 is TGTGCCAGCAGCTTAGTCGGGACTAGCGGCTACGAGCAGTACTTC.

The chain combines TRBV6-5 with TRBJ2-3, with TRBD2 matching 7 bases. This CDR3 contains 15 residues. Per germline, CDR1 MNHEY and CDR2 SVGAGI. Losses at the gene ends were 2 bases for V and 8 bases for J; bases not matched to a gene: 10. In DNA, the CDR3 is TGTGCCAGCAGTTACGGAGCTAGCGGATATGGTACGCAGTATTTT. Translation: CASSYGASGYGTQYF.

V and J are TRBV7-9 and TRBJ1-2; tentative D call: TRBD1 (6 bases). Between the trimmed V and J ends, which lost 3 bases and 6 bases, there was a span of 11 bases. The germline V gene has CDR1 SEHNR and CDR2 FQNEAQ (reference sequence). This CDR3 is built from 13 residues. CDR3 DNA: TGTGCCAGCAGCTTTTCAGGGGCAGATGGCTACACCTTC. Translating it yields CASSFSGADGYTF.

The chain combines TRBV20-1 with TRBJ2-7, with 9 bases matching TRBD1. The CDR3 has 12 amino acids. Germline loops: CDR1 DFQATT, CDR2 SNEGSKA (reference sequence). The V gene end was trimmed by 6 bases and the J gene end by 3 bases; junction bases not matched to a gene: 3. Here the CDR3 DNA reads TGCAGTGCAACGGACAGGGGCTACGAGCAGTACTTC. Encoded protein: CSATDRGYEQYF.

The rearrangement joins TRBV11-3 to TRBJ2-7; no definite D call. From germline, CDR1 is SGHNT and CDR2 YENEEA. The V end lost 2 bases, the J end lost 2 bases, and 13 bases lay between the germline ends. This CDR3 is built from 15 residues. CDR3 DNA sequence: TGTGCCAGCAGCTTATACCCTACCCCAACCTACGAGCAGTACTTC. Translating gives CASSLYPTPTYEQYF.

This clone was seen more than once but under ten times. CDR3 coding DNA: TGTGCCAGCAGCTTTAGCTTCCACGGGGAGCTGTTTTTT. Translated, it gives CASSFSFHGELFF. The chain links TRBV11-3 to TRBJ2-2; unclear D gene. This CDR3 contains 13 residues. The germline CDR1 and CDR2 sequences are SGHNT and YENEEA. The V end lost 3 bases, the J end lost 7 bases, and 9 bases lay between the germline ends.

This clone was detected ten times or more. V is TRBV7-2 and J is TRBJ2-5; D is undetermined. The germline CDR1 and CDR2 sequences are SGHTA and FQGNSA. The V end lost 3 bases, the J end lost 2 bases, and 4 bases lay between the germline ends. The CDR3 spans 12 residues. CDR3: CASSLTQETQYF. CDR3 nucleotide sequence: TGTGCCAGCAGCTTGACACAAGAGACCCAGTACTTC.

This clone was detected many times. The V gene is TRBV28, the J gene TRBJ2-3; D is undetermined. Germline V gives CDR1 MDHEN, CDR2 SYDVKM. CDR3 length: 17 residues. Trimming shortened V by 2 bases and J by 2 bases, and 17 bases separated the two germline ends. CDR3 DNA sequence: TGTGCCAGCAGTTTAAGCGCCCAACGGTTCGACACAGATACGCAGTATTTT. Amino acid sequence: CASSLSAQRFDTDTQYF.

This clone has a count of ten or more. This chain connects TRBV27 to TRBJ2-6; D is uncertain. Per germline, CDR1 MNHEY and CDR2 SMNVEV (reference sequence). This CDR3 is 17 amino acids long. V was cut by 5 bases and J by 0 bases, with 14 bases left in between. CDR3 nucleotides: TGTGCCAGCAGTCCTACCCGTAATCCCTCTGGGGCCAACGTCCTGACTTTC. Its translation is CASSPTRNPSGANVLTF.